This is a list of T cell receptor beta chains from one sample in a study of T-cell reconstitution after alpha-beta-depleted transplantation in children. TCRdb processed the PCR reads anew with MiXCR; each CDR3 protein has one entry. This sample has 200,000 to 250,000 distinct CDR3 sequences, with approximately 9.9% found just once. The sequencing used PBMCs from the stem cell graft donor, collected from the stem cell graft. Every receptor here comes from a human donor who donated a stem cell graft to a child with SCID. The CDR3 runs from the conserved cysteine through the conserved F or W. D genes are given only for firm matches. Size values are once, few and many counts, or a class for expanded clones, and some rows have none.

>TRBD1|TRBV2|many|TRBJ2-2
CASNSRDRATGELFF
TGTGCCAGCAATTCTCGGGACAGGGCTACCGGGGAGCTGTTTTTT
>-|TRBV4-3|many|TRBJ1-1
CASSQEYGNTEAFF
TGCGCCAGCAGCCAAGAGTATGGGAACACTGAAGCTTTCTTT
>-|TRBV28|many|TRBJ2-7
CASSSWVGLSSSYEQYF
TGTGCCAGCAGTTCCTGGGTTGGGCTCTCAAGCTCCTACGAGCAGTACTTC
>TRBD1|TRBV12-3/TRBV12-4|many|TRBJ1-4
CASSRQGGGEKLFF
TGTGCCAGCAGCCGACAGGGGGGAGGTGAAAAACTGTTTTTT
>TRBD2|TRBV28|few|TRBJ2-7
CASRASGNSYEQYF
TGTGCCAGCCGAGCTAGCGGAAACTCCTACGAGCAGTACTTC
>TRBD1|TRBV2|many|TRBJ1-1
CASRPGQGVATEAFF
TGTGCCAGCAGGCCGGGACAGGGGGTCGCCACTGAAGCTTTCTTT
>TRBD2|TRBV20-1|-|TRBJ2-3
CSGRGPGLAGGPTDTQYF
TGCAGTGGTCGAGGTCCGGGCCTAGCGGGGGGGCCTACAGATACGCAGTATTTT
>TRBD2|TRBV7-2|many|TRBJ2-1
CASSLVSGGYEQFF
TGTGCCAGCAGCTTAGTTAGCGGGGGGTATGAGCAGTTCTTC
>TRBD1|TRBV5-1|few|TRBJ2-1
CASSPGQGLGEQFF
TGCGCCAGCAGCCCAGGACAGGGGCTAGGTGAGCAGTTCTTC
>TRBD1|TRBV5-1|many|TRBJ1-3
CASSLQGAGSGNTIYF
TGCGCCAGCAGCCTACAGGGGGCCGGCTCTGGAAACACCATATATTTT
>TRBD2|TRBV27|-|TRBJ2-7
CASKRAGVGEQYF
TGTGCCAGCAAGAGAGCGGGGGTAGGCGAGCAGTACTTC
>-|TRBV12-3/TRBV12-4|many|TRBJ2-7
CASSLFPSEQYF
TGTGCCAGCAGTTTATTCCCTTCCGAGCAGTACTTC
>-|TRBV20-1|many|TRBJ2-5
CSLPLQETQYF
TGCAGTCTCCCGCTACAAGAGACCCAGTACTTC
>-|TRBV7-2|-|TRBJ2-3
CACSFGGTQYF
TGTGCCTGCAGCTTCGGAGGTACGCAGTATTTT
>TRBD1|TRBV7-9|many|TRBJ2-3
CASSFGQGTDTQYF
TGTGCCAGCAGCTTCGGACAGGGCACAGATACGCAGTATTTT
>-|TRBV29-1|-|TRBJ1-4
CSVDVEWSEKLFF
TGCAGCGTTGACGTGGAATGGTCGGAAAAACTGTTTTTT
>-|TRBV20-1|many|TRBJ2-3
CSAPRRGVADTQYF
TGCAGTGCACCGAGGAGGGGAGTGGCAGATACGCAGTATTTT
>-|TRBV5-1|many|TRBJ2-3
CASSPDHRYTQYF
TGCGCCAGCAGCCCGGACCATAGGTATACGCAGTATTTT
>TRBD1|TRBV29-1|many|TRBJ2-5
CSVGGDRSQETQYF
TGCAGCGTTGGGGGGGACAGGTCTCAAGAGACCCAGTACTTC
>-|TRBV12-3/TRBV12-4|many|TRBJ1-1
CASSLKAATEAFF
TGTGCCAGCAGTTTGAAGGCTGCTACTGAAGCTTTCTTT
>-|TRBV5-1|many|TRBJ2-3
CASSLGPGPDTQYF
TGCGCCAGCAGCTTGGGTCCAGGCCCAGATACGCAGTATTTT
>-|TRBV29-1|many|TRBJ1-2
CSEQGDYGYTF
TGCAGCGAACAGGGCGACTATGGCTACACCTTC
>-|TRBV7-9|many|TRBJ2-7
CASSLVRSFYEQYF
TGTGCCAGCAGCTTAGTTAGGAGTTTCTACGAGCAGTACTTC
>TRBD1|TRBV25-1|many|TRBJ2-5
CASSESRGQETQYF
TGTGCCAGCAGTGAATCCAGGGGGCAAGAGACCCAGTACTTC
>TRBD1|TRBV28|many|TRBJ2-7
CASSLPGGHEQYF
TGTGCCAGCAGTCTCCCAGGGGGCCACGAGCAGTACTTC
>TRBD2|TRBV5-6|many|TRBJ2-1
CASILLGGGTYNEQFF
TGTGCCAGCATCCTTCTGGGCGGGGGGACCTACAATGAGCAGTTCTTC
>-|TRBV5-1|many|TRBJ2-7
CASRRRETGYEQYF
TGCGCCAGCAGGCGACGGGAGACGGGCTACGAGCAGTACTTC
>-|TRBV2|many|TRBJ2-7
CASSDSNRLYEQYF
TGTGCCAGCAGTGATTCTAACCGCCTCTACGAGCAGTACTTC
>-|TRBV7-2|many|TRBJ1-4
CASSTLTGQKLFF
TGTGCCAGCAGCACCTTGACAGGACAAAAACTGTTTTTT
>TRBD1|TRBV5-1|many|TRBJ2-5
CASSLAAGGEETQYF
TGCGCCAGCAGCTTGGCCGCAGGGGGCGAAGAGACCCAGTACTTC
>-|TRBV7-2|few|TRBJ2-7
CASSPRGQLMEQYF
TGTGCCAGCAGCCCCCGAGGACAGCTCATGGAGCAGTACTTC
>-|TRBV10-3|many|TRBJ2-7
CATLGASSSYEQYF
TGTGCCACCTTGGGGGCATCAAGCTCCTACGAGCAGTACTTC
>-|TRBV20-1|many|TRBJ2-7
CSASKRASSYEQYF
TGCAGTGCTAGTAAACGGGCTAGCTCCTACGAGCAGTACTTC
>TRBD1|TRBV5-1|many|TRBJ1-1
CASSLGDRENTEAFF
TGCGCCAGCAGCTTGGGGGACAGGGAAAACACTGAAGCTTTCTTT
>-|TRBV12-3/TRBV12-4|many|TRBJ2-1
CASSLGPAGEQFF
TGTGCCAGCAGTTTGGGACCGGCCGGGGAGCAGTTCTTC
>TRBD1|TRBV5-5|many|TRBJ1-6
CASSLVPGQGNSPLHF
TGTGCCAGCAGCTTAGTCCCCGGACAGGGCAATTCACCCCTCCACTTT
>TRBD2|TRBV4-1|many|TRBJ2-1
CASSTRGRGDGNEQFF
TGCGCCAGCAGCACCCGCGGGAGGGGAGATGGCAATGAGCAGTTCTTC
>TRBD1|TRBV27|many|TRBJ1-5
CASSLSGQAQHF
TGTGCCAGCAGTTTATCAGGACAGGCCCAGCATTTT
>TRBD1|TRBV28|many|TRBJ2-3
CASSPIPSAGTGLDTQYF
TGTGCCAGCAGTCCCATCCCCTCCGCCGGGACAGGGCTAGATACGCAGTATTTT
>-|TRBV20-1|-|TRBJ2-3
CSARDPQTSGADTQYF
TGCAGTGCTAGAGATCCTCAGACTTCGGGCGCAGATACGCAGTATTTT